The present TCR beta chain was sequenced within a study of blood T cell repertoires in COVID-19. Study at large: Samples representing acute and convalescent COVID-19 were sourced from the United States, Italy and Spain.

The CDR3 runs 20 residues. Trimming removed 2 bases at V and 0 bases at J, with 23 bases between. Germline V gene lookup returns CDR1 MNHEY and CDR2 SVGEGT. Using immunoSEQ multiplex PCR, the repertoire was profiled, and TCRdb retains in-frame clones only, with some absent. Found here are roughly 110,000 clones, 85% of them singletons; the top ten hold less than 15%. Sequencing used peripheral blood. The chain combines TRBV6-2 or TRBV6-3 with TRBJ2-4, with a weak D call TRBD2 (7 bases). This clonotype originated in a human donor in a cohort sampled during active COVID-19. CDR3 protein: CASSYPGGGYPTIAKNIQYF. In nucleotides, the CDR3 is TGTGCCAGCAGTTACCCTGGGGGGGGCTACCCCACTATAGCCAAAAACATTCAGTACTTC.